This T cell receptor (beta chain) was retrieved from a study of blood T cell repertoires in COVID-19. Germline CDR1 and CDR2: MDHEN and SYDVKM. The V and J ends lost 3 bases and 9 bases respectively, with 12 bases between them. The CDR3 is 12 amino acids. TCRdb keeps only in-frame clones here, not all; method: immunoSEQ multiplex PCR. The profile shows 250,000 to 300,000 clones, 82% of them singletons. J is TRBJ2-7 and V is TRBV28; possibly TRBD1 for D (6 bases). The receptor was derived from a woman aged 18-29 years with acute or convalescent COVID-19. The sequencing sample was made of peripheral blood. The CDR3 bases are TGTGCCAGCAGTTTCCCCAGGGGAGTGCAGTACTTC. Protein product: CASSFPRGVQYF.